Following are 15 T cell receptor beta chains from one sample sequenced in a study of beta chain features in type 1 diabetes. Study observations and caveats: The study found moderately but significantly shorter TCRB CDR3s in all four CD4+ subsets of Type 1 diabetes patients.

TCRB transcripts that were expressed got sequenced, as all of the isolated RNA had been reverse transcribed. The protocol was immunoSEQ multiplex PCR, while the TCRdb copy is restricted to in-frame clones and leaves out a portion. The table lists approximately 140,000 clones, 9% of them singletons, with 0.75% in the top ten. Their antigen targets remain unknown. The source material was central memory CD4+ T cells from blood. Every receptor here comes from a man aged 25-45 years with type 1 diabetes.

This clone was seen only a few times. The J gene is TRBJ1-2, the V gene TRBV25-1; D remains ambiguous. This CDR3 contains 16 residues. V dropped 1 base and J dropped 0 bases, with 12 bases sitting between them. Per germline, CDR1 MGHDK and CDR2 SYGVNS. The CDR3 region is CASSEWAAGANYGYTF. The CDR3 nucleotides are TGTGCCAGCAGTGAATGGGCTGCCGGCGCTAACTATGGCTACACCTTC.

The gene calls are TRBV7-2 and TRBJ2-5, with D possibly TRBD1 on 5 matching bases. In germline, CDR1 is SGHTA, CDR2 FQGNSA. This CDR3 is built from 14 residues. Trimming shortened V by 1 base and J by 5 bases, and 11 bases separated the two germline ends. The CDR3 bases are TGTGCCAGCAGCTTAGGGGTGGGGCACGAGACCCAGTACTTC. Translating it yields CASSLGVGHETQYF.

This clone appeared a few times. The chain couples TRBV7-2 to TRBJ2-7; TRBD2 might be the D (6 bases). CDR3 length: 14 amino acids. Per germline, CDR1 SGHTA and CDR2 FQGNSA. V shed 5 bases and J shed 6 bases, with 17 bases lying between them. This CDR3 reads CASSSTWGEIEQYF. The CDR3 nucleotides are TGTGCCAGCAGCAGTACTTGGGGGGAGATCGAGCAGTACTTC.

The chain is built from TRBV7-3 and TRBJ1-5, with D hard to call. CDR3 length: 15 residues. Germline CDR1 SGHTA, CDR2 FQGTGA. Trimming took off 2 bases at V and 3 bases at J, with 11 bases between the two ends. The CDR3 loop is CASSLFRTVNQPQHF. DNA of the CDR3: TGTGCCAGCAGCTTATTCCGAACAGTCAATCAGCCCCAGCATTTT.

The CDR3 coding sequence is TGTGCCAGCAGCTTAGGTAGCGGACCGGCCTACAATGAGCAGTTCTTC. Translated, it gives CASSLGSGPAYNEQFF. The chain recombines TRBV7-2 with TRBJ2-1; tentatively, D is TRBD2 (6 bases). This CDR3 comprises 16 residues. Germline CDR1 and CDR2: SGHTA and FQGNSA. V shed 1 base and J shed 2 bases, with 12 bases lying between them.

This clone showed up just a few times. The gene calls are TRBV10-3 and TRBJ2-5; TRBD1 aligns across 11 bases. CDR3 length: 17 amino acids. V shed 0 bases and J 5 bases; nucleotides not matched to a gene: 8. Germline CDR1 ENHRY, CDR2 SYGVKD. CDR3 loop: CAISESLGQGAEETQYF. CDR3 sequence (DNA): TGTGCCATCAGTGAGTCGTTAGGACAGGGGGCCGAGGAGACCCAGTACTTC.

This sequence joins TRBV7-9 and TRBJ2-3, with D maybe TRBD1 (8 bases). The germline gives CDR1 SEHNR, CDR2 FQNEAQ (reference sequence). Trimming cost V 5 bases and J 5 bases, with 17 bases left between them. The CDR3 spans 15 residues. CDR3 sequence reads: CASSHYRGRGDTQYF. The CDR3 DNA sequence: TGTGCCAGCAGCCATTACAGGGGGAGGGGAGATACGCAGTATTTT.

In this sample, this clone turned up a few times. The V gene is TRBV4-2, the J gene TRBJ1-5; no definite D call. There are 13 residues in the CDR3. Per the germline V gene, CDR1 is LGHNA and CDR2 is YNFKEQ. V was cut by 5 bases and J by 1 base, with 6 bases left in between. CDR3 in amino acids: CASSEGSNQPQHF. The CDR3 bases are TGTGCCAGCAGCGAGGGCAGCAATCAGCCCCAGCATTTT.

The J gene is TRBJ2-5, the V gene TRBV18, with a tentative D call TRBD2 (5 bases). The CDR3 runs 16 residues. CDR1 and CDR2 from the germline V gene are KGHSH and LQKENI. Trimming removed 6 bases at V and 3 bases at J, with 20 bases between. The CDR3 spells CASSALPGGSEETQYF. Here the CDR3 DNA reads TGTGCCAGCTCCGCCCTACCGGGCGGGTCGGAAGAGACCCAGTACTTC.

This clone occurred a few times. The chain couples TRBV27 to TRBJ1-5, with D maybe TRBD1 (6 bases). The CDR3 is 15 residues long. The germline V and J ends were trimmed by 5 bases and 4 bases, with 15 bases remaining between them. Germline V CDR1 and CDR2: MNHEY, SMNVEV (reference sequence). The CDR3 region has the DNA TGTGCCAGCAGTCCTTCCCAGGGGTGGAATCAGCCCCAGCATTTT. Its translation: CASSPSQGWNQPQHF.

This clone was observed at least ten times. The chain couples TRBV9 to TRBJ2-5; D not certain. The CDR3 totals 14 residues. Deletions cut 3 bases from V and 1 base from J, with 10 bases between. Germline V gene data show CDR1 as SGDLS and CDR2 as YYNGEE. The CDR3 DNA is TGTGCCAGCAGCGCGGGTTTCCTCCAAGAGACCCAGTACTTC. It codes for CASSAGFLQETQYF.

This clone turned up a few times. The chain carries TRBV25-1 and TRBJ2-6, with 8 bases fitting TRBD1. The CDR3 extends over 17 amino acids. Germline trimming cut 3 bases from V and 0 bases from J; bases unmatched to any gene: 4. The germline V gene has CDR1 MGHDK and CDR2 SYGVNS. The DNA of the CDR3 is TGTGCCAGCAGTGACCGGACAGGGAGCTCTGGGGCCAACGTCCTGACTTTC. Translating gives CASSDRTGSSGANVLTF.

The rearrangement uses TRBV11-2 and TRBJ2-3; D remains unclear. The CDR3 has 16 amino acids. Germline V gives CDR1 SGHAT, CDR2 FQNNGV. The V gene lost 1 base and the J gene lost 1 base, with 12 bases spanning the gap. This CDR3 reads CASSLGASPGTDTQYF. DNA of the CDR3: TGTGCCAGCAGCTTAGGTGCGTCCCCGGGCACAGATACGCAGTATTTT.

The chain couples TRBV19 to TRBJ1-2; D is perhaps TRBD1 (5 bases). CDR3 length equals 15 residues. The V end was cut by 0 bases, the J end by 8 bases, with 16 bases between. CDR1 is LNHDA, CDR2 SQIVND, per germline (reference sequence). The CDR3 DNA reads as TGTGCCAGTAGTATAGAACCGGGACTCAGCTACGGCTACACCTTC. This codes for CASSIEPGLSYGYTF.

This clone was observed at least ten times. V and J are TRBV11-2 and TRBJ1-6; D perhaps matches TRBD1 (6 bases). CDR1 SGHAT and CDR2 FQNNGV come from the germline V gene. The V end lost 5 bases, the J end lost 8 bases, and 16 bases lay between the germline ends. The CDR3 sequence is 15 residues long. The DNA for the CDR3 is TGTGCCAGCAGCGAAAACACAGGGCCGTATTCACCCCTCCACTTT. This encodes CASSENTGPYSPLHF.